The clone carrying this T cell receptor beta chain showed up just a few times. One end of the junction fails to match germline, which may point to a read error. The sample originates from a study of blood T cells in healthy people across ages. The CDR3 is 14 amino acids. CDR1 is LGHNA and CDR2 is YNFKEQ in the germline V gene. Next came a second PCR, run for roughly 6 to 11 cycles, which used a sample-barcoded 5' primer along with a J-beta primer mix. Each cDNA molecule carried a tag from a template-switch adaptor that contained 12 random nucleotides. TCRdb reprocessed the 5' RACE reads with MiXCR, giving one entry per CDR3 protein. Of 1.8 million or so distinct CDR3 sequences listed, approximately 39% are singletons.

The receptor was derived from a human donor in good health. V gene TRBV4-2 combines with J gene TRBJ1-2, with a weak D call TRBD1 (5 bases). Sequencing was carried out using blood. The CDR3 is CASSQDRVNYGYTF. In DNA, the CDR3 is TGCGCCAGCAGCCAAGACAGAGTAAACTATGGCTACACCTTC.